These 3 T cell receptor delta chains were sequenced from one sample in a study of γδ T cells in repeated Plasmodium falciparum infection. Vgamma9/Vdelta2+ and Vdelta2-negative gammadelta T cells were flow-sorted from PBMC for bulk sequencing. TCRdb re-called the multiplex PCR reads with CATT. Of 50,000 to 55,000 delta-chain clones detected, roughly 1.9% appear once; the ten largest clones hold around 25%. The sample comprised gamma-delta T cells from blood. The receptors here all came from a pool of human donors (malaria-infected and uninfected, not separated).

This clone was detected a few times. This DNA's translation differs at residue 16 from TCRdb's protein, which comes from a much larger clone; a read error is likely, and the protein shown is translated from the DNA. No J gene was named, though the V gene is TRDV2; the D call in the table, TRDD3, was not verified against the DNA. Germline CDR1 and CDR2: GEAIGNYY and EKD. The CDR3 has 17 amino acids. The CDR3 coding sequence is TGTGCCTGTCAGGACTTACTGGGGGAGAAGTCGACCGATAAACTCACCTTT. This gives the protein CACQDLLGEKSTDKLTF.

This clone was counted a few times. This likely reflects a read error, since a far larger clone is one base away. Within the sample, other DNA sequences also encode this same CDR3. The genes are TRDV1 and TRDJ1, with D unresolved. Here the J gene was assigned by germline matching of the DNA, as TCRdb has none. CDR1 and CDR2 (germline): TSWWSYY, QGS. The CDR3 spans 21 residues. The CDR3 nucleotides are TGTGCTCTTGGGGAACCCCTATTTGTATTCAGTCGGGCGCCTGTCACCGACAAACTCATCTTT. The encoded protein is CALGEPLFVFSRAPVTDKLIF.

This clone was found a few times. TCRdb's listed protein matches a much larger clone and diverges from this DNA's translation at residue 3, likely through a read error; the protein shown comes from the DNA. This chain uses TRDV3 with TRDJ1; weak D call: TRDD3 (5 bases). The J gene is absent in TCRdb and was assigned here via DNA matching to germline. The CDR3 is made up of 13 amino acids. Germline CDR1 reads TVYSNPD; CDR2 reads GDNSRS (reference sequence). V lost 5 bases to trimming and J lost 4 bases, with 17 bases between them. The CDR3 nucleotides read TGTGCCGCCGGGGACACCCGGGTCGATAAACTCATCTTT. This translates into CAAGDTRVDKLIF.